The rows below give T cell receptor beta chains drawn from one sample of a study of tumor and adjacent non-tumor tissue in lung cancer. One entry per CDR3 protein results from TCRdb running MiXCR on the multiplex PCR reads. The sample consists of more than 95,000 distinct CDR3 sequences, about 66% of them appearing once. Source material: lung tumor tissue. The receptors shown here come from a young man with non-small cell lung cancer. Both conserved end residues are trimmed from each CDR3. Not every row has a clone size; where given, it reads once, few, many or a size class.

CDR3aa: YARDWTINPPLH
j_gene: TRBJ1-6
abundance: -
len: 12
v_gene: TRBV20-1

CDR3aa: ANSPGQGNTGELF
j_gene: TRBJ2-2
abundance: -
len: 13
v_gene: TRBV11-3

CDR3aa: SARPGRETTGELF
j_gene: TRBJ2-2
abundance: many
len: 13
v_gene: TRBV20-1

CDR3aa: DSGRGTEEQY
j_gene: TRBJ2-7
abundance: -
len: 10
v_gene: TRBV11-2

CDR3aa: ATSDPSGSLSETQY
j_gene: TRBJ2-5
abundance: many
len: 14
v_gene: TRBV24-1

CDR3aa: ANSHTGRVLNQPKH
j_gene: TRBJ1-5
abundance: -
len: 14
v_gene: TRBV6-1

CDR3aa: ASSYSPQGSEQY
j_gene: TRBJ2-7
abundance: many
len: 12
v_gene: TRBV6-5

CDR3aa: ATRQIEAF
j_gene: TRBJ1-1
abundance: many
len: 8
v_gene: TRBV6-5

CDR3aa: AGTTGSGNTIY
j_gene: TRBJ1-3
abundance: -
len: 11
v_gene: TRBV11-3

CDR3aa: ASSLSGSKEHEQF
j_gene: TRBJ2-1
abundance: -
len: 13
v_gene: TRBV7-8

CDR3aa: ASSYTETNTEVF
j_gene: TRBJ1-1
abundance: -
len: 12
v_gene: TRBV6-5

CDR3aa: ATSSRLVGGNTGELF
j_gene: TRBJ2-2
abundance: -
len: 15
v_gene: TRBV11-2

CDR3aa: VSSLTGGAGELF
j_gene: TRBJ2-2
abundance: -
len: 12
v_gene: TRBV11-2

CDR3aa: ASRRVRGTGELF
j_gene: TRBJ2-2
abundance: -
len: 12
v_gene: TRBV6-1

CDR3aa: ASSPRGRLDTGELF
j_gene: TRBJ2-2
abundance: -
len: 14
v_gene: TRBV11-3

CDR3aa: SASFDRGFGAF
j_gene: TRBJ1-1
abundance: -
len: 11
v_gene: TRBV20-1

CDR3aa: ASSYWERSEAF
j_gene: TRBJ1-1
abundance: many
len: 11
v_gene: TRBV6-2/TRBV6-3

CDR3aa: ANCQGPTVGYNEQF
j_gene: TRBJ2-1
abundance: -
len: 14
v_gene: TRBV4-1

CDR3aa: ASGTGFRSYEQY
j_gene: TRBJ2-7
abundance: -
len: 12
v_gene: TRBV11-2

CDR3aa: SVERGVATGTQY
j_gene: TRBJ2-3
abundance: -
len: 12
v_gene: TRBV29-1

CDR3aa: ASSQEHGNQPQH
j_gene: TRBJ1-5
abundance: -
len: 12
v_gene: TRBV4-1

CDR3aa: ASSSRQGVNEKLF
j_gene: TRBJ1-4
abundance: many
len: 13
v_gene: TRBV6-5

CDR3aa: ASSRVSETEKLF
j_gene: TRBJ1-4
abundance: -
len: 12
v_gene: TRBV4-3

CDR3aa: SAATRAPSYEQY
j_gene: TRBJ2-7
abundance: many
len: 12
v_gene: TRBV29-1

CDR3aa: ASSLWPIKEKLF
j_gene: TRBJ1-4
abundance: -
len: 12
v_gene: TRBV5-6

CDR3aa: ASSLGRDRGPTQY
j_gene: TRBJ2-7
abundance: many
len: 13
v_gene: TRBV11-2

CDR3aa: TSSVRGRAFKI
j_gene: TRBJ2-1
abundance: -
len: 11
v_gene: TRBV7-9

CDR3aa: ANSLTSGGAITQY
j_gene: TRBJ2-3
abundance: few
len: 13
v_gene: TRBV12-3/TRBV12-4

CDR3aa: ASSLDNYGYT
j_gene: TRBJ1-2
abundance: many
len: 10
v_gene: TRBV5-4

CDR3aa: ASSFPRLVPSYTEQF
j_gene: TRBJ2-1
abundance: -
len: 15
v_gene: TRBV4-1

CDR3aa: NVRTAGGHNEQF
j_gene: TRBJ2-1
abundance: -
len: 12
v_gene: TRBV20-1